Given below is one TCR beta chain in context. Its antigen is currently unknown. This sample stems from a study of cytomegalovirus exposure and HLA in healthy donors. Turning to the study itself: Most donors, around 81% of some 400 genotyped, fell in the Caucasian-associated ancestry cluster.

Study-level findings and limits: A list of 150 to 200 TCR beta chains associated with cytomegalovirus was given.

The CDR3 is made up of 15 amino acids. Trimming took 2 bases from V and 3 from J, leaving 13 bases between them. Germline V lookup: CDR1 LGHNA, CDR2 YNFKEQ. The study ran its PCR with 60 Vbeta and 13 Jbeta primers. Here immunoSEQ multiplex PCR was the method, and the copy in TCRdb shows in-frame clones only, minus some. The data show 100,000 to 150,000 clones, 75% to 85% seen once. Sequenced: PBMCs. This clonotype originated in a woman aged 40 to 50 in good health and CMV-seronegative. This rearrangement joins TRBV4-2 to TRBJ1-2; D gene ambiguous. CDR3 sequence (DNA): TGTGCCAGCAGCCAACGGACGGGAAGGGACTATGGCTACACCTTC. As protein: CASSQRTGRDYGYTF.